Below are 28 T cell receptor beta chains sequenced from a single sample in a study of OX40 agonist ivuxolimab in advanced cancers. Library construction relied on the immunoSEQ multiplex PCR assay. In its TCRdb copy, this immuneACCESS table keeps in-frame sequences only and misses some clones. Where compared with another copy, unresolved V genes explain less than half of these, and the others have no known cause. This sample comprises tens of thousands of clones, roughly nine tenths of them detected only once. The biggest ten clones account for approximately 4% of the sample. The input for sequencing was CD4+ or CD8+ T cells sorted from blood, taken in a trial of the OX40 agonist ivuxolimab. All receptors come from an adult with an advanced solid tumor such as melanoma, head and neck, liver or kidney cancer.

The chain combines TRBV27 with TRBJ2-7, with 9 nucleotides matching TRBD1. J lost 4 bases, V lost 5 bases, and 9 bases had no gene match. CDR3 length: 15 amino acids. The germline V gene has CDR1 MNHEY and CDR2 SMNVEV (reference sequence). CDR3 residues: CASSKYRGRIYEQYF. DNA for the CDR3: TGTGCCAGCAGTAAATACAGGGGGCGCATATACGAGCAGTACTTC.

This chain uses TRBV5-5 with TRBJ2-5; D is perhaps TRBD2 (6 bases). The CDR3 spans 14 residues. The V end lost 0 bases, the J end lost 3 bases, and 9 bases lay between the germline ends. Per germline, CDR1 SGHKS and CDR2 YYEKEE (reference sequence). The CDR3 sequence is CASSLAGTEETQYF. For the CDR3, the DNA is TGTGCCAGCAGCTTGGCCGGGACTGAAGAGACCCAGTACTTC. Full variable domain (missing parts from reference TRBV5-5 and TRBJ2-5): DAGVTQSPTHLIKTRGQQVTLRCSPISGHKSVSWYQQVLGQGPQFIFQYYEKEERGRGNFPDRFSARQFPNYSSELNVNALLLGDSALYLCASSLAGTEETQYFGPGTRLLVL.

This chain connects TRBV7-3 to TRBJ1-2, with a possible D match to TRBD1 (5 bases). Trimming took off 2 bases at V and 8 bases at J, with 12 bases between the two ends. Per germline, CDR1 SGHTA and CDR2 FQGTGA. This CDR3 comprises 13 residues. CDR3 nucleotides: TGTGCCAGCAGCTTAGGAGGGGCGGTCGGCTACACCTTC. This gives the protein CASSLGGAVGYTF.

The V gene is TRBV7-9, the J gene TRBJ1-4; D ambiguous. The CDR3 is made up of 14 amino acids. From germline, CDR1 is SEHNR and CDR2 FQNEAQ (reference sequence). V dropped 5 bases and J dropped 4 bases, with 11 bases sitting between them. Here the CDR3 reads CASSPDPGNEKLFF. The CDR3, as DNA: TGTGCCAGCAGCCCAGATCCGGGTAATGAAAAACTGTTTTTT.

V usage is TRBV30 and J usage is TRBJ2-7; D uncertain. The CDR3 is made up of 13 amino acids. V was clipped by 1 base and J by 8 bases, with 15 bases between them. Germline-derived CDR1 and CDR2 are GTSNPN and SVGIG (reference sequence). CDR3 protein: CAWSAAGIYQQYF. For the CDR3, the DNA is TGTGCCTGGAGTGCGGCAGGAATTTACCAGCAGTACTTC.

The chain recombines TRBV4-1 with TRBJ2-5, with D perhaps being TRBD1 or TRBD2 (7 bases each). CDR3 length: 15 residues. Deletions cut 3 bases from V and 3 bases from J, with 14 bases between. Germline CDR1 and CDR2: MGHRA and YSYEKL. In DNA form, the CDR3 reads TGCGCCAGCAGCCATACAGGGGCGGGGGAAGAGACCCAGTACTTC. It encodes CASSHTGAGEETQYF.

The CDR3 loop is CASSVGQGTYGYTF. The CDR3 DNA sequence: TGTGCCAGCAGCGTAGGACAGGGGACCTATGGCTACACCTTC. J is TRBJ1-2 and V is TRBV9; TRBD1 matches 8 bases. The J segment lost 4 bases and the V segment lost 0 bases, leaving 2 bases of the junction unmatched. The length of the CDR3 is 14 residues. From germline, CDR1 is SGDLS and CDR2 YYNGEE.

A remark on this clone: Compared with germline, one end of the junction differs, possibly owing to a read error. The rearrangement joins TRBV29-1 to TRBJ2-1; D is ambiguous. The CDR3 is made up of 8 amino acids. Germline lookup yields CDR1 SQVTM and CDR2 ANQGSEA. The CDR3 protein is CSVEDSLF. As DNA, the CDR3 is TGCAGCGTTGAAGATTCCCTCTTC.

This clone was recorded once. The V and J genes are TRBV28 and TRBJ2-3; no firm D call. The germline CDR1 and CDR2 sequences are MDHEN and SYDVKM. Between the trimmed V and J ends, which lost 6 bases and 3 bases, there was a span of 19 bases. The CDR3 runs 16 residues. The CDR3 spells CASSPRPPPETDTQYF. The CDR3 nucleotides read TGTGCCAGCAGCCCCAGACCCCCCCCGGAAACAGATACGCAGTATTTT.

The chain has TRBV19 and TRBJ1-5; D unresolved. The CDR3 extends over 16 amino acids. CDR1 is LNHDA, CDR2 SQIVND, per germline (reference sequence). V lost 7 bases, J lost 0 bases, and 16 bases lay in between. CDR3 DNA: TGTGCCAGTACCTTCAAGCCAGTTTATAGCAATCAGCCCCAGCATTTT. It codes for CASTFKPVYSNQPQHF.

The chain has TRBV4-3 and TRBJ2-1; D gene ambiguous. The CDR3 consists of 16 residues. From germline, CDR1 is LGHNA and CDR2 YSLEER. V lost 0 bases to trimming and J lost 2 bases, with 11 bases between them. CDR3 in DNA: TGCGCCAGCAGCCAAGATTCGCGTCCCCCCTACAATGAGCAGTTCTTC. Its translation: CASSQDSRPPYNEQFF.

This clone was seen more than once but under ten times. The rearrangement links TRBV7-9 to TRBJ1-1, with D possibly matching TRBD1 (6 bases). CDR1 is SEHNR and CDR2 is FQNEAQ in the germline V gene (reference sequence). The CDR3 is made up of 17 amino acids. Trimming took off 3 bases at V and 1 base at J, with 18 bases between the two ends. The CDR3 protein is CASSLRGGSKWNTEAFF. In DNA, the CDR3 is TGTGCCAGCAGCTTGAGGGGGGGCAGTAAGTGGAACACTGAAGCTTTCTTT. The full variable domain, with the rest looked up from reference TRBV7-9 and TRBJ1-1, is DTGVSQNPRHKITKRGQNVTFRCDPISEHNRLYWYRQTLGQGPEFLTYFQNEAQLEKSRLLSDRFSAERPKGSFSTLEIQRTEQGDSAMYLCASSLRGGSKWNTEAFFGQGTRLTVV.

The chain is built from TRBV5-1 and TRBJ2-7, with D possibly being TRBD1 or TRBD2 (5 bases each). V was pared by 5 bases and J by 6 bases, with 9 bases between. CDR1 SGHRS and CDR2 YFSETQ come from the germline V gene. The CDR3 is made up of 11 amino acids. The DNA for the CDR3 is TGCGCCAGCAGGGAGAGGGGCGAGCAGTACTTC. Protein sequence: CASRERGEQYF.

This rearrangement joins TRBV28 to TRBJ2-7; TRBD1 or TRBD2 may be the D gene (5 bases each). The CDR3 extends over 13 amino acids. CDR1 and CDR2 (germline): MDHEN, SYDVKM. The germline V and J ends were trimmed by 3 bases and 3 bases, with 9 bases remaining between them. The CDR3 sequence is CASSLGVVYEQYF. The CDR3 region has the DNA TGTGCCAGCAGTTTGGGGGTTGTCTACGAGCAGTACTTC.

This sequence joins TRBV5-1 and TRBJ1-2; TRBD1 agrees at 7 bases. From germline, CDR1 is SGHRS and CDR2 YFSETQ. V lost 4 bases and J lost 8; bases outside the gene matches: 5. The CDR3 runs to 12 residues. As DNA, the CDR3 is TGCGCCAGCAGCGAAGACAGGGCAGGCTACACCTTC. Its protein is CASSEDRAGYTF.

The V call is TRBV5-1, the J call TRBJ2-3; 8 nucleotides align to TRBD2. The length of the CDR3 is 15 residues. Trimming at V came to 10 bases and at J to 3 bases, leaving 13 bases not matched to a gene. CDR1 SGHRS and CDR2 YFSETQ come from the germline V gene. This chain's CDR3 is CAARPSGRATDTQYF. The DNA for the CDR3 is TGCGCCGCAAGGCCATCCGGGAGGGCGACAGATACGCAGTATTTT.

The V gene is TRBV5-1, the J gene TRBJ2-1, with 10 bases matching TRBD2. The V gene's germline CDR1 is SGHRS and CDR2 YFSETQ. CDR3 length: 16 residues. Germline trimming cut 1 base from V and 8 bases from J; bases unmatched to any gene: 9. Here the CDR3 reads CASSLLGASGSYEQFF. CDR3 in DNA: TGCGCCAGCAGCTTGTTGGGGGCTAGCGGGAGCTATGAGCAGTTCTTC.

The chain carries TRBV2 and TRBJ1-1, with unresolved D. The germline V gene has CDR1 SNHLY and CDR2 FYNNEI. CDR3 length: 12 amino acids. Trimming left V 5 bases short and J 11 bases short, with 15 bases between. DNA for the CDR3: TGTGCCAGCAGTACCTCCCAGTGGAGGGCTTTCTTT. Translated: CASSTSQWRAFF.

The chain joins TRBV5-1 to TRBJ1-2; no definite D call. CDR1 SGHRS and CDR2 YFSETQ come from the germline V gene. The CDR3 extends over 14 amino acids. V was clipped by 0 bases and J by 4 bases, with 10 bases between them. CDR3 sequence reads: CASSLALSGYGYTF. DNA for the CDR3: TGCGCCAGCAGCTTGGCCTTGTCGGGCTATGGCTACACCTTC.

V usage is TRBV28 and J usage is TRBJ1-2; D uncertain. This CDR3 is 12 amino acids long. Germline V lookup: CDR1 MDHEN, CDR2 SYDVKM. Trimming shortened V by 5 bases and J by 3 bases, and 7 bases separated the two germline ends. DNA for the CDR3: TGTGCCAGCAGTATAGCGGACTATGGCTACACCTTC. The encoded protein is CASSIADYGYTF.

V is TRBV27 and J is TRBJ1-1; D ambiguous. Germline assignment: CDR1 MNHEY and CDR2 SMNVEV (reference sequence). V was trimmed by 6 bases and J by 0 bases, leaving 20 bases between them. The CDR3 covers 17 residues. The CDR3 DNA sequence: TGTGCCAGCAGCACCAGGCCGGTCAGGCGATTGAACACTGAAGCTTTCTTT. This encodes CASSTRPVRRLNTEAFF.

V gene TRBV6-6 combines with J gene TRBJ1-1; perhaps TRBD1 as D (5 bases). CDR1 and CDR2 (germline): MNHNY, SVGAGI (reference sequence). The ends were cut back, 7 bases at V and 1 base at J, with 13 bases in the middle. The CDR3 consists of 14 residues. For the CDR3, the DNA is TGTGCCAGCACCTCCCGGACAAAGAACACTGAAGCTTTCTTT. Its protein product is CASTSRTKNTEAFF.

Only one count was recorded for this clone. This chain connects TRBV21-1 to TRBJ2-1; the DNA was not compared with TRBD2, the D call given in the table. TRBV21-1 has pseudogene status. CDR3 length equals 15 residues. The CDR3 DNA is TGTGCCAGCAGCAAAGTCGATAGCAAAGGCAATGAGCAGTTCTTC. It is translated as CASSKVDSKGNEQFF.

V and J are TRBV7-2 and TRBJ2-1, with 10 positions matching TRBD2. The junction had 5 bases not matched to a gene; V was cut back by 1 base and J by 5 bases. Germline lookup yields CDR1 SGHTA and CDR2 FQGNSA. This CDR3 has 16 residues. This CDR3 reads CASSLVGTSADNEQFF. DNA of the CDR3: TGTGCCAGCAGCTTAGTGGGGACTAGCGCTGACAATGAGCAGTTCTTC.

The V call is TRBV7-3, the J call TRBJ1-2, with unresolved D. With 5 bases removed from V and 5 bases from J, the gap between germline ends came to 15 bases. Germline V gives CDR1 SGHTA, CDR2 FQGTGA. The CDR3 extends over 14 amino acids. CDR3 in amino acids: CASSPGPSGYGYTF. Here the CDR3 DNA reads TGTGCCAGCAGCCCGGGCCCCTCGGGGTATGGCTACACCTTC.

The chain has TRBV9 and TRBJ2-5, with TRBD2 matching over 9 bases. V trimming: 4 bases; J trimming: 4 bases; junction bases outside the gene matches: 11. CDR1 and CDR2 (germline): SGDLS, YYNGEE. This CDR3 comprises 16 residues. The CDR3 DNA reads TGTGCCAGCAGCCCTGCGGGCGGGAGGGCCGGAGAGACCCAGTACTTC. Translating gives CASSPAGGRAGETQYF.

The chain recombines TRBV5-1 with TRBJ2-7, with D possibly being TRBD2 (5 bases). Trimming left V 0 bases short and J 2 bases short, with 15 bases between. The germline V gene encodes CDR1 SGHRS and CDR2 YFSETQ. The CDR3 spans 16 residues. CDR3 region: CASSLGGSGITYEQYF. Here the CDR3 DNA reads TGCGCCAGCAGCTTGGGAGGTTCGGGGATTACCTACGAGCAGTACTTC.

The J gene is TRBJ2-4, the V gene TRBV9, with a possible D match to TRBD2 (6 bases). The CDR3 is 15 amino acids. The germline V gene encodes CDR1 SGDLS and CDR2 YYNGEE. V lost 3 bases and J 6 bases, leaving 16 bases between the germline ends. The CDR3 region has the DNA TGTGCCAGCAGCGCCCACTTCGGGGGAGGAAACATTCAGTACTTC. This translates into CASSAHFGGGNIQYF. The variable domain in full, completed from reference TRBV9 and TRBJ2-4, reads DSGVTQTPKHLITATGQRVTLRCSPRSGDLSVYWYQQSLDQGLQFLIQYYNGEERAKGNILERFSAQQFPDLHSELNLSSLELGDSALYFCASSAHFGGGNIQYFGAGTRLSVL.